This T cell receptor beta chain stems from a study of T-cell memory formation after mild COVID-19. Per the germline V gene, CDR1 is LNHNV and CDR2 is YYDKDF (reference sequence). CDR3 size: 17 residues. V lost 0 bases and J 0 bases, leaving 13 bases between the germline ends. TCRdb processed the 5' RACE reads anew with MiXCR; each CDR3 protein has one entry. The table has 400,000 to 500,000 distinct CDR3 sequences, around 20% seen once. This TCR came from an adult woman who had mild COVID-19 (a few samples of this study predate the infection). Cell type and time point are not known. What was sequenced was PBMCs or a T cell subset sorted from them (not recorded which). J is TRBJ2-3 and V is TRBV15; unclear D gene. The CDR3 region is CATSRDLASTSTDTQYF. The CDR3 bases are TGTGCCACCAGCAGAGATTTGGCTAGTACTAGCACAGATACGCAGTATTTT.